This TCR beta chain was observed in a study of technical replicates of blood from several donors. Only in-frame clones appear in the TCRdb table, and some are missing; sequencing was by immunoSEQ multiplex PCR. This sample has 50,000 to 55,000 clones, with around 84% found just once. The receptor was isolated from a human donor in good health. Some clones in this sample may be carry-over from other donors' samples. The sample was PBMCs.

The CDR3 protein is CASSLLGGSYTF. The DNA for the CDR3 is TGTGCCAGCAGCTTACTTGGGGGGAGCTACACCTTC. This sequence joins TRBV7-3 and TRBJ1-2; D perhaps matches TRBD1 (5 bases). CDR3 length equals 12 residues. Germline values: CDR1 SGHTA, CDR2 FQGTGA. V gave up 2 bases and J gave up 9 bases, with 10 bases separating them.